The clone carrying this T cell receptor (beta chain) showed up many times. What it recognizes is unknown. This entry comes from a study of glioma-infiltrating T cells. Study-level findings and limits: Only very few CDR3 sequences appeared in both tissue and blood. Gliomas, especially low-grade, showed above-expected tissue-blood divergence; non-neoplastic patients showed below.

The CDR3 loop spans 14 amino acids. Germline-derived CDR1 and CDR2 are LNHDA and SQIVND (reference sequence). Trimming cost V 3 bases and J 2 bases, with 10 bases left between them. Using RNA template, CDR3s of TCR alpha and beta were amplified with iRepertoire arm-PCR. Input was roughly 85-400 ng of tissue mRNA or PBMC total RNA. In TCRdb, the multiplex PCR reads were re-called with MiXCR into one record per CDR3 protein. The sample comprises roughly 100,000 distinct CDR3 sequences, 35% to 50% of which are singletons, and 35% to 45% rests with the top ten. The rearrangement links TRBV19 to TRBJ1-2; D may be TRBD1 (5 bases). The clonotype comes from a human donor with low-grade glioma or glioblastoma, undergoing nonglioma brain surgery, or in good health (not recorded which). Sequenced input: glioma tissue, nonneoplastic brain tissue, or PBMCs (not recorded which). The CDR3 loop reads CASSISRQNYGYTF. The CDR3 DNA sequence: TGTGCCAGTAGTATTTCCCGACAGAACTATGGCTACACCTTC.